The 24 T cell receptor beta chains below were found in one sample sequenced in a study of identical twins. Each CDR3 protein gets one entry after TCRdb re-called the 5' RACE reads with MiXCR. The sample lists around 500,000 distinct CDR3 sequences; over 12% were seen once. The same sample was also used in a study of yellow fever vaccine responses in identical twins.

The sample was CD4+ T cells sorted from blood. Receptors were obtained from a woman between 18 and 29 years old in good health.

The table lists this clonotype with a few counts. Here the CDR3 reads CASSQGPGTSYQETQYF. The DNA of the CDR3 is TGTGCCAGCAGCCAAGGGCCGGGGACTTCGTACCAAGAGACCCAGTACTTC. This chain links TRBV3-1 with TRBJ2-5, with D perhaps TRBD2 (6 bases). Between the trimmed V and J ends, which lost 1 base and 0 bases, there was a span of 15 bases. The germline gives CDR1 LGHDT, CDR2 YNNKEL (reference sequence). This CDR3 is built from 17 residues.

In its sample, this clonotype was seen a few times. This chain uses TRBV2 with TRBJ2-1; perhaps TRBD2 as D (6 bases). Germline CDR1 SNHLY, CDR2 FYNNEI. The CDR3 length is 14 residues. The germline V and J ends were trimmed by 6 bases and 8 bases, with 17 bases remaining between them. The CDR3 sequence is CASSTPILAHEQFF. The CDR3, as DNA: TGTGCCAGCAGCACACCGATACTAGCCCATGAGCAGTTCTTC.

This clonotype has a handful of counts. This chain joins TRBV27 and TRBJ2-1; tentative D call: TRBD2 (6 bases). CDR3 length equals 12 residues. Germline V CDR1 and CDR2: MNHEY, SMNVEV (reference sequence). V lost 3 bases to trimming and J lost 9 bases, with 9 bases between them. The DNA for the CDR3 is TGTGCCAGCAGTTTCTCGGGGGTTGAGCAGTTCTTC. Translation gives CASSFSGVEQFF.

This chain links TRBV5-1 with TRBJ2-5; D might be TRBD2 (7 bases). The CDR3 has 15 residues. Between the trimmed V and J ends, which lost 0 bases and 5 bases, there was a span of 14 bases. Per germline, CDR1 SGHRS and CDR2 YFSETQ. The CDR3 region is CASSLVQEGGETQYF. The CDR3 bases are TGCGCCAGCAGCTTGGTCCAGGAGGGGGGGGAGACCCAGTACTTC.

CDR3 nucleotide sequence: TGTGCCAGCAGCAGTTCCAGTGTGGCCAAAAACATTCAGTACTTC. Translating gives CASSSSSVAKNIQYF. The V gene is TRBV7-9, the J gene TRBJ2-4; D is ambiguous. Germline CDR1 and CDR2: SEHNR and FQNEAQ (reference sequence). V lost 5 bases to trimming and J lost 1 base, with 12 bases between them. The CDR3 length is 15 residues.

This clonotype was picked up many times. The chain joins TRBV12-3 or TRBV12-4 to TRBJ1-6; 7 bases are shared with TRBD1. The CDR3 extends over 13 amino acids. J was trimmed by 7 bases and V by 4 bases; bases with no gene match: 1. The DNA of the CDR3 is TGTGCCAGCAGTTGGGACAGAAATTCACCCCTCCACTTT. Translation gives CASSWDRNSPLHF.

This clonotype was recorded only once. The genes are TRBV7-9 and TRBJ2-5; D may be TRBD1 or TRBD2 (6 bases each). Trimming removed 5 bases at V and 5 bases at J, with 18 bases between. Per germline, CDR1 SEHNR and CDR2 FQNEAQ (reference sequence). CDR3 length: 15 residues. The CDR3 loop is CASSGIGGPRETQYF. The DNA of the CDR3 is TGTGCCAGCAGCGGCATAGGGGGGCCCCGGGAGACCCAGTACTTC.

The J gene is TRBJ2-2, the V gene TRBV7-3, with D possibly matching TRBD2 (5 bases). Trimming removed 0 bases from V and 4 bases from J, with 12 bases in between. The V gene's germline CDR1 is SGHTA and CDR2 FQGTGA. There are 16 residues in the CDR3. The CDR3 coding sequence is TGTGCCAGCAGCTTAACCGGTGGAGGAACCACCGGGGAGCTGTTTTTT. It translates to CASSLTGGGTTGELFF. Filled out from reference TRBV7-3 and TRBJ2-2, the complete variable domain reads GAGVSQTPSNKVTEKGKYVELRCDPISGHTALYWYRQSLGQGPEFLIYFQGTGAADDSGLPNDRFFAVRPEGSVSTLKIQRTERGDSAVYLCASSLTGGGTTGELFFGEGSRLTVL.

This clonotype came up many times. This chain connects TRBV28 to TRBJ1-6, with D possibly matching TRBD1 (5 bases). V dropped 5 bases and J dropped 7 bases, with 12 bases sitting between them. The CDR3 consists of 14 residues. CDR1 is MDHEN, CDR2 SYDVKM, per germline. CDR3 sequence (DNA): TGTGCCAGCAGTCCAGGTTCAGGGAATTCACCCCTCCACTTT. This encodes CASSPGSGNSPLHF. The full variable domain, rest sourced from reference TRBV28 and TRBJ1-6, is DVKVTQSSRYLVKRTGEKVFLECVQDMDHENMFWYRQDPGLGLRLIYFSYDVKMKEKGDIPEGYSVSREKKERFSLILESASTNQTSMYLCASSPGSGNSPLHFGNGTRLTVT.

This chain connects TRBV20-1 to TRBJ2-3; TRBD2 might be the D (7 bases). Trimming removed 6 bases at V and 2 bases at J, with 15 bases between. Germline V lookup: CDR1 DFQATT, CDR2 SNEGSKA (reference sequence). The length of the CDR3 is 14 residues. The CDR3 sequence: CSAFRGGITDTQYF. The CDR3 DNA reads as TGCAGTGCATTTCGCGGGGGCATCACAGATACGCAGTATTTT.

The chain employs TRBV30 and TRBJ2-1; TRBD1 matches at 7 bases. Losses at the gene ends were 2 bases for V and 2 bases for J; bases not matched to a gene: 6. The CDR3 runs 15 residues. The germline V gene encodes CDR1 GTSNPN and CDR2 SVGIG (reference sequence). In DNA, the CDR3 is TGTGCCTGGAGTAAAGACAGGGCCCCCTACAATGAGCAGTTCTTC. It is translated as CAWSKDRAPYNEQFF.

This rearrangement joins TRBV6-1 to TRBJ2-7; D is undetermined. Germline loops: CDR1 MNHNS, CDR2 SASEGT. V gave up 7 bases and J gave up 0 bases, with 13 bases separating them. This CDR3 comprises 14 residues. The CDR3 bases are TGTGCCAGCAAACCCTACTTAAGCTCCTACGAGCAGTACTTC. It specifies CASKPYLSSYEQYF.

The CDR3 DNA reads TGCGCCAGCAGCTTTGGGACTAGCGGGAGGGCATCCTACAATGAGCAGTTCTTC. The encoded protein is CASSFGTSGRASYNEQFF. This sequence joins TRBV5-1 and TRBJ2-1, with 16 bases that match TRBD2. Trimming at V came to 2 bases and at J to 1 base, leaving 3 bases not matched to a gene. Per the germline V gene, CDR1 is SGHRS and CDR2 is YFSETQ. This CDR3 has 18 residues. The full variable domain, its missing parts supplied by reference TRBV5-1 and TRBJ2-1, is KAGVTQTPRYLIKTRGQQVTLSCSPISGHRSVSWYQQTPGQGLQFLFEYFSETQRNKGNFPGRFSGRQFSNSRSEMNVSTLELGDSALYLCASSFGTSGRASYNEQFFGPGTRLTVL.

The chain joins TRBV20-1 to TRBJ2-1, with 8 bases that match TRBD2. The CDR3 contains 16 residues. Germline CDR1 reads DFQATT; CDR2 reads SNEGSKA (reference sequence). Losses at the gene ends were 0 bases for V and 4 bases for J; bases not matched to a gene: 8. CDR3 protein: CSARDLFGRGYNEQFF. The CDR3 DNA reads TGCAGTGCTAGAGATCTTTTCGGGAGGGGGTACAATGAGCAGTTCTTC.

Only a few counts were recorded for this clonotype. This chain connects TRBV6-2 or TRBV6-3 to TRBJ2-7; the D gene could be TRBD1 or TRBD2 (5 bases each). Looked up from germline, CDR1 is MNHEY and CDR2 is SVGEGT. V was clipped by 2 bases and J by 2 bases, with 10 bases between them. The CDR3 is 14 residues long. The CDR3 DNA reads as TGTGCCAGCAGTTACGGGGGAGCCGCCTACGAGCAGTACTTC. This encodes CASSYGGAAYEQYF.

This clonotype was seen more than once but under ten times. The CDR3 sequence is CSVDEGADTQYF. In DNA, the CDR3 is TGCAGCGTTGACGAGGGGGCGGATACGCAGTATTTT. The gene calls are TRBV29-1 and TRBJ2-3, with TRBD1 matching over 7 bases. V was pared by 3 bases and J by 6 bases, with 3 bases of the junction left unmatched. Germline assignment: CDR1 SQVTM and CDR2 ANQGSEA. This CDR3 spans 12 amino acids.

The chain carries TRBV3-1 and TRBJ2-7, with 11 bases that match TRBD2. From germline, CDR1 is LGHDT and CDR2 YNNKEL (reference sequence). Trimming at V came to 6 bases and at J to 2 bases, leaving 6 bases not matched to a gene. CDR3 length equals 15 residues. Here the CDR3 reads CASSTTSGMTYEQYF. CDR3 DNA sequence: TGTGCCAGCAGTACGACTAGCGGGATGACCTACGAGCAGTACTTC.

The genes are TRBV9 and TRBJ1-5; a weak D match, TRBD1 (6 bases). Germline CDR1 and CDR2: SGDLS and YYNGEE. There are 14 residues in the CDR3. V lost 7 bases to trimming and J lost 4 bases, with 15 bases between them. The CDR3 reads CASLLRDTNQPQHF. Here the CDR3 DNA reads TGTGCCAGCTTACTCCGGGACACTAATCAGCCCCAGCATTTT. Combining the CDR3 with reference TRBV9 and TRBJ1-5 gives the whole variable domain DSGVTQTPKHLITATGQRVTLRCSPRSGDLSVYWYQQSLDQGLQFLIQYYNGEERAKGNILERFSAQQFPDLHSELNLSSLELGDSALYFCASLLRDTNQPQHFGDGTRLSIL.

This chain connects TRBV12-5 to TRBJ1-3; D is unclear. The ends were cut back, 6 bases at V and 3 bases at J, with 12 bases in the middle. Germline lookup yields CDR1 LGHNT and CDR2 FRNRAP. This CDR3 is built from 14 residues. The CDR3 reads CASGPDGGGNTIYF. The CDR3 DNA follows: TGTGCTAGTGGCCCCGACGGAGGTGGAAACACCATATATTTT.

The V call is TRBV3-1, the J call TRBJ2-1; TRBD2 aligns across 16 bases. CDR1 and CDR2 (germline): LGHDT, YNNKEL (reference sequence). The CDR3 is made up of 18 amino acids. The CDR3 here is CTFRAGTSGGANWNEQFF. The CDR3 DNA sequence: TGTACCTTCAGAGCCGGGACTAGCGGGGGGGCAAACTGGAATGAGCAGTTCTTC.

This clonotype was seen a few times. The gene calls are TRBV19 and TRBJ1-1, with 8 bases fitting TRBD1. Germline assignment: CDR1 LNHDA and CDR2 SQIVND (reference sequence). The J segment lost 2 bases and the V segment lost 6 bases, leaving 8 bases of the junction unmatched. The CDR3 is 15 residues long. The CDR3, as DNA: TGTGCCAGTAGCGGCAGGGGGCTTGATAACACTGAAGCTTTCTTT. As protein: CASSGRGLDNTEAFF.

The chain combines TRBV10-3 with TRBJ2-2; D possibly corresponds to TRBD2 (5 bases). V was clipped by 4 bases and J by 6 bases, with 6 bases between them. The CDR3 runs 12 residues. Germline loops: CDR1 ENHRY, CDR2 SYGVKD. CDR3 sequence: CAISGGPGELFF. The CDR3 DNA reads as TGTGCCATCAGTGGCGGGCCCGGGGAGCTGTTTTTT.

The chain uses TRBV7-8 and TRBJ2-7; 10 positions match TRBD2. This CDR3 region has 18 residues. The V gene's germline CDR1 is SGHVS and CDR2 FQNEAQ. The V gene end was trimmed by 5 bases and the J gene end by 1 base; junction bases not matched to a gene: 14. In nucleotides, the CDR3 is TGTGCCAGCAGCCCCCAGGGCGGACTAGCGGTGGGATCCTACGAGCAGTACTTC. This translates into CASSPQGGLAVGSYEQYF.

This chain joins TRBV28 and TRBJ2-7; D possibly corresponds to TRBD1 (6 bases). This CDR3 is built from 15 residues. With 6 bases removed from V and 2 bases from J, the gap between germline ends came to 17 bases. Germline CDR1 MDHEN, CDR2 SYDVKM. CDR3 DNA sequence: TGTGCCAGCAGCAAACCGGGACACTCCCCCTACGAGCAGTACTTC. Translated: CASSKPGHSPYEQYF.